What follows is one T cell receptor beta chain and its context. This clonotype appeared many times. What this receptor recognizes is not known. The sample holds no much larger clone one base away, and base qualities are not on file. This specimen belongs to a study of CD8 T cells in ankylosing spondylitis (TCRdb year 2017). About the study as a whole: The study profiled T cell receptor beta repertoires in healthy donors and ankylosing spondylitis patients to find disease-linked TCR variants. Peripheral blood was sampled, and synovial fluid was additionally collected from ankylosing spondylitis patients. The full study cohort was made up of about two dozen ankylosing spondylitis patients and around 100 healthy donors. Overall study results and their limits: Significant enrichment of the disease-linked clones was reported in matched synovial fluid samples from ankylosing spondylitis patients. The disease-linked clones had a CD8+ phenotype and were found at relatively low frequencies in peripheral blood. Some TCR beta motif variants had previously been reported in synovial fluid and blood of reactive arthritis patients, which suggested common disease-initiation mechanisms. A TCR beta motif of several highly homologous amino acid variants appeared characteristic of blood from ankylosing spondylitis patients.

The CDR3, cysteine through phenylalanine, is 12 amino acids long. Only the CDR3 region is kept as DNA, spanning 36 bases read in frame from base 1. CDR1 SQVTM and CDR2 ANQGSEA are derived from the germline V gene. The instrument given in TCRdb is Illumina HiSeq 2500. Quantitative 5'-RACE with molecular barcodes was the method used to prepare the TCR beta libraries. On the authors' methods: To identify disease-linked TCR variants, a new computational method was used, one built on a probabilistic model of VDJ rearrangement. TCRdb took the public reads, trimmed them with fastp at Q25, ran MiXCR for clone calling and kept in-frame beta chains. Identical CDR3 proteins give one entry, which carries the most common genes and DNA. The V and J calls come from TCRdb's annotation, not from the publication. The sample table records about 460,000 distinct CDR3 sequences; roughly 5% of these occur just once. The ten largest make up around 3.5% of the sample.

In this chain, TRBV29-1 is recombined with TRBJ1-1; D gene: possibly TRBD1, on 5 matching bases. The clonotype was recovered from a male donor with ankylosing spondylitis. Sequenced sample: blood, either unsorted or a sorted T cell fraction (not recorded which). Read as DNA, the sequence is TGCAGAGGTGGGGGAGTGGGGACTGAAGCTTTCTTT. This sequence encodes CRGGGVGTEAFF.